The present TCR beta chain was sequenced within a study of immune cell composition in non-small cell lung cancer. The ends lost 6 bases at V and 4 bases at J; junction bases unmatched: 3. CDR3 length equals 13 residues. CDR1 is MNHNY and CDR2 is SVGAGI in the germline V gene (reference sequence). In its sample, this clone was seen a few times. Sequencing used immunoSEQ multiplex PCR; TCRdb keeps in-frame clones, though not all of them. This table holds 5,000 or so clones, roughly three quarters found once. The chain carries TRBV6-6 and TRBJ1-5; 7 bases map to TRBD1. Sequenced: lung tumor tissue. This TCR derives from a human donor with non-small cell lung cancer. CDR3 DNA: TGTGCCAGCAGCACACAGGGGAATCAGCCCCAGCATTTT. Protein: CASSTQGNQPQHF.